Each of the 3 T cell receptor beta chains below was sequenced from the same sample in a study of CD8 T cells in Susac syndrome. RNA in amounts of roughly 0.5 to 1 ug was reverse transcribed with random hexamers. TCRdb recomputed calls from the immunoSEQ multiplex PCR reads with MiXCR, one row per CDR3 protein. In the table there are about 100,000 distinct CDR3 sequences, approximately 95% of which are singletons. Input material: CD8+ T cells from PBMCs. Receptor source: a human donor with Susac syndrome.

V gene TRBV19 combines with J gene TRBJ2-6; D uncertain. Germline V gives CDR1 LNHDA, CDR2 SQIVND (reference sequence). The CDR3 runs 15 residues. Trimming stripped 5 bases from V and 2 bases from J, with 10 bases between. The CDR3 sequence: CASSSGQAGANVLTF. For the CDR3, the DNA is TGTGCCAGTAGTTCTGGGCAAGCTGGGGCCAACGTCCTGACTTTC.

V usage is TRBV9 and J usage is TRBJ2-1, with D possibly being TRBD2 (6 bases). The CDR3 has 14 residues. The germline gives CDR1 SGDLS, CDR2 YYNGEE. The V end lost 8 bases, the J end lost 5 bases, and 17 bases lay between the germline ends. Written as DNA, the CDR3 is TGTGCCAGTGCGGTAGCGGATACCGACAATGAGCAGTTCTTC. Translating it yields CASAVADTDNEQFF.

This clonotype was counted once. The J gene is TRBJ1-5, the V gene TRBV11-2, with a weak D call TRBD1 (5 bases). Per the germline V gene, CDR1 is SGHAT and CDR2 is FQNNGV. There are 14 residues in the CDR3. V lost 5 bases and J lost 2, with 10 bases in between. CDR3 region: CASSPREGNQPQHF. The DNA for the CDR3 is TGTGCCAGCAGCCCCAGGGAGGGCAATCAGCCCCAGCATTTT.